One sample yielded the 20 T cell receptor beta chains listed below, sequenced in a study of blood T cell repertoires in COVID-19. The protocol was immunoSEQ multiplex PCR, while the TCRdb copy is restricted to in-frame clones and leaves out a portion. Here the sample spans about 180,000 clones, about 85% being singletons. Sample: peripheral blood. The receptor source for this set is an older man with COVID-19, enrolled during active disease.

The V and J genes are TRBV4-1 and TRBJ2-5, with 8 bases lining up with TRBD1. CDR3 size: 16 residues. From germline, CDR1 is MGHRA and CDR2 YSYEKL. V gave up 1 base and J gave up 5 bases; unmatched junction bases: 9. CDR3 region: CASSQVFRGRRETQYF. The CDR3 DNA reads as TGCGCCAGCAGCCAAGTATTCAGGGGGCGAAGGGAGACCCAGTACTTC.

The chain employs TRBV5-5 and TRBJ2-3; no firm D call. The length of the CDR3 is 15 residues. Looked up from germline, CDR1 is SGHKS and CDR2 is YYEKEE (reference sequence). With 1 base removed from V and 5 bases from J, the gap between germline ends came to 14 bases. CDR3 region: CASSLFAVSRDTQYF. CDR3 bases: TGTGCCAGCAGCTTGTTCGCCGTGTCGCGAGATACGCAGTATTTT. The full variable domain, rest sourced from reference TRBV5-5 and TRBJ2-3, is DAGVTQSPTHLIKTRGQQVTLRCSPISGHKSVSWYQQVLGQGPQFIFQYYEKEERGRGNFPDRFSARQFPNYSSELNVNALLLGDSALYLCASSLFAVSRDTQYFGPGTRLTVL.

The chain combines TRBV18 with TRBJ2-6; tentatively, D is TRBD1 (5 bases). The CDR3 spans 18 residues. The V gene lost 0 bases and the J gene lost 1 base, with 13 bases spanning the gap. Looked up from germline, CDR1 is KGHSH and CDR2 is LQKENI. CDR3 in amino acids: CASSPPPGLVSGANVLTF. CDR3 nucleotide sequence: TGTGCCAGCTCACCACCACCAGGGCTAGTATCTGGGGCCAACGTCCTGACTTTC.

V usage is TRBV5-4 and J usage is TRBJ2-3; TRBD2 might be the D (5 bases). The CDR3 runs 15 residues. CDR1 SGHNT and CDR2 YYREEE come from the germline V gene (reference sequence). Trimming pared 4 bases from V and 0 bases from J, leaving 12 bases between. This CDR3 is CASSTRTPSTDTQYF. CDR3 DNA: TGTGCCAGCAGCACTCGGACTCCTAGCACAGATACGCAGTATTTT.

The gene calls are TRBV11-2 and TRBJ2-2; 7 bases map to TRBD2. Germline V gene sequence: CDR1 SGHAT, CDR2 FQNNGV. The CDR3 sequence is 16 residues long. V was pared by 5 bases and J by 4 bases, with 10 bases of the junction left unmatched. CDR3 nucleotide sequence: TGTGCCAGCAGCGCAACCCTCGCGGGGGTCACCGGGGAGCTGTTTTTT. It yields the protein CASSATLAGVTGELFF.

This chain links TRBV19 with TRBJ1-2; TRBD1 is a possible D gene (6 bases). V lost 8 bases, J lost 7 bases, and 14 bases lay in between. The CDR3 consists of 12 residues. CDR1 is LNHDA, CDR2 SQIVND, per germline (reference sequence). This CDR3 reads CASRHRDFGYTF. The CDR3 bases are TGTGCCAGTCGGCACAGGGATTTTGGCTACACCTTC.

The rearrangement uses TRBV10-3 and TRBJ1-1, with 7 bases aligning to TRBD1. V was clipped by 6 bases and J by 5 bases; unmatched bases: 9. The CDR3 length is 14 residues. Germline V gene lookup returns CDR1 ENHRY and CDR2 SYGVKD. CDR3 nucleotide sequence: TGTGCCATCAGCACTACAGGGGTTGGTACTGAAGCTTTCTTT. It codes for CAISTTGVGTEAFF.

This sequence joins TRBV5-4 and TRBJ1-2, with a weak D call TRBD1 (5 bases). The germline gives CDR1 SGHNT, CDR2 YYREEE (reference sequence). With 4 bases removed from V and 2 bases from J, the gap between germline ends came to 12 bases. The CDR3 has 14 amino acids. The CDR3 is CASSPRRGNYGYTF. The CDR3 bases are TGTGCCAGCAGCCCCAGAAGGGGCAACTATGGCTACACCTTC.

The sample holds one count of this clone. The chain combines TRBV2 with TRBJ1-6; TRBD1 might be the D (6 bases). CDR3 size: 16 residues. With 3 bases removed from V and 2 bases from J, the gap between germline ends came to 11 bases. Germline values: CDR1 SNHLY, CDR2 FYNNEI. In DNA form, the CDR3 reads TGTGCCAGCAGTGATTGGCAGGGGACCTATAATTCACCCCTCCACTTT. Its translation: CASSDWQGTYNSPLHF.

CDR3 coding DNA: TGTGCCAGCAGTTATAAACGGGACAGGGGTTATAGCAATCAGCCCCAGCATTTT. Protein product: CASSYKRDRGYSNQPQHF. This chain joins TRBV6-2 or TRBV6-3 and TRBJ1-5; 10 bases fit TRBD1. The CDR3 spans 18 residues. Germline V gene data show CDR1 as MNHEY and CDR2 as SVGEGT. V gave up 3 bases and J gave up 0 bases; unmatched junction bases: 8.

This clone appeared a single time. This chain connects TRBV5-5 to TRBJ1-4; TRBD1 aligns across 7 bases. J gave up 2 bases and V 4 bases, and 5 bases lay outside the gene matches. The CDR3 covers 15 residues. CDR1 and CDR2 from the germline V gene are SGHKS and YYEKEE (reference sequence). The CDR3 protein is CASSGRQGTNEKLFF. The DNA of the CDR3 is TGTGCCAGCAGCGGGCGACAGGGCACTAATGAAAAACTGTTTTTT.

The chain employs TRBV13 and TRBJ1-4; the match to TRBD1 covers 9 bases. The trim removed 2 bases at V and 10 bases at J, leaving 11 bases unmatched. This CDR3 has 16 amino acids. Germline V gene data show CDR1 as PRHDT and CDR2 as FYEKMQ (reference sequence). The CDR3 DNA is TGTGCCAGCAGCTTACGACCCGGACAGGGGACGGGAAAACTGTTTTTT. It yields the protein CASSLRPGQGTGKLFF.

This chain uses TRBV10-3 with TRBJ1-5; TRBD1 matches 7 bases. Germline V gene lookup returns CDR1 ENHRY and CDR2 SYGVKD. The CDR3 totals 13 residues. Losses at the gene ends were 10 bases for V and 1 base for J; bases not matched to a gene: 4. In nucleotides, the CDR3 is TGTGCCACCTCGGACAGGAGCAATCAGCCCCAGCATTTT. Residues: CATSDRSNQPQHF.

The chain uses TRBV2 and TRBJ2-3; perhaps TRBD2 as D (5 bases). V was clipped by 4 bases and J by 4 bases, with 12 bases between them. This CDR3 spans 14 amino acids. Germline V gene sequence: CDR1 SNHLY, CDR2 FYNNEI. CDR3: CASSGGAKADTQYF. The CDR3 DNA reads TGTGCCAGCAGTGGGGGAGCTAAAGCAGATACGCAGTATTTT.

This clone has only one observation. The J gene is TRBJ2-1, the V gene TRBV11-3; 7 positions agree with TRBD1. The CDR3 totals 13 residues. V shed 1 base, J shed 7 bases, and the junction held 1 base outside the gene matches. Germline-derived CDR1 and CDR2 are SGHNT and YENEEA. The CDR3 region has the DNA TGTGCCAGCAGCTTAGGACAGGGAAATGAGCAGTTCTTC. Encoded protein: CASSLGQGNEQFF.

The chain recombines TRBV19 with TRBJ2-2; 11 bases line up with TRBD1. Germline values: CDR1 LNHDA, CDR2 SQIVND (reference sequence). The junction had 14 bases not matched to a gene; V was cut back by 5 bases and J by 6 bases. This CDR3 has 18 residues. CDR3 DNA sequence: TGTGCCAGTAGTCCCCCCGGGACAGGGGGTAGTCGGGCCGGGGAGCTGTTTTTT. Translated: CASSPPGTGGSRAGELFF. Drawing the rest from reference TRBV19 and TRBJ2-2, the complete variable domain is DGGITQSPKYLFRKEGQNVTLSCEQNLNHDAMYWYRQDPGQGLRLIYYSQIVNDFQKGDIAEGYSVSREKKESFPLTVTSAQKNPTAFYLCASSPPGTGGSRAGELFFGEGSRLTVL.

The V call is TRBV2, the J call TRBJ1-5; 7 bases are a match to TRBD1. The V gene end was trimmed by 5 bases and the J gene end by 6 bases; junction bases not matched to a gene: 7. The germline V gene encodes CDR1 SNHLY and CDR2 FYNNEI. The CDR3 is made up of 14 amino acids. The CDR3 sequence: CASSRDSLGQPQHF. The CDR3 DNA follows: TGTGCCAGCAGTAGGGACAGCCTGGGTCAGCCCCAGCATTTT.

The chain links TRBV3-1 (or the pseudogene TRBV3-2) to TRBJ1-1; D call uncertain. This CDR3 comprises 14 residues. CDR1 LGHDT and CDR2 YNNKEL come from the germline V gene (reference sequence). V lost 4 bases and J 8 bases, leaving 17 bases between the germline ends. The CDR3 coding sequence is TGTGCCAGCAGCCTACCCGAACGAAACAACGAAGCTTTCTTT. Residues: CASSLPERNNEAFF.

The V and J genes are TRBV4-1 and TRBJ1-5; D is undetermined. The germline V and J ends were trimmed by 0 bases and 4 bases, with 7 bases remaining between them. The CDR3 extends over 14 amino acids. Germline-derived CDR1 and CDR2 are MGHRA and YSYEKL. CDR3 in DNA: TGCGCCAGCAGCCAAGATTGGAGTAATCAGCCCCAGCATTTT. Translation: CASSQDWSNQPQHF.

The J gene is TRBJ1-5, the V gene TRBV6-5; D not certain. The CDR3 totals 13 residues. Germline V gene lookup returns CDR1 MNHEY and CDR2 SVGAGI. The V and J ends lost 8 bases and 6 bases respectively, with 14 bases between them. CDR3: CASCAVPSQPQHF. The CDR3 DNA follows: TGTGCCAGCTGCGCCGTTCCGAGTCAGCCCCAGCATTTT.